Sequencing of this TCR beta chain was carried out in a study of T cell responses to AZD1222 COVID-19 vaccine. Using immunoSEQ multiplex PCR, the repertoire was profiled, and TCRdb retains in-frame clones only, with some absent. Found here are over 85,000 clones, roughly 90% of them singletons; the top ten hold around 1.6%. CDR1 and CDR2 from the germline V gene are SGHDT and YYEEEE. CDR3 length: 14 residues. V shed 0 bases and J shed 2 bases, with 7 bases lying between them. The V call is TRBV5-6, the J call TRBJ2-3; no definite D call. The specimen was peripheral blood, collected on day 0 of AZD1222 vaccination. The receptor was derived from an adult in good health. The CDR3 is CASSLAGFTDTQYF. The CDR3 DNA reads TGTGCCAGCAGCTTGGCGGGCTTCACAGATACGCAGTATTTT.